This TCR beta chain was sequenced for a study of graft-versus-host responses after intestinal transplantation. Trimming stripped 4 bases from V and 5 bases from J, with 11 bases between. This CDR3 spans 14 amino acids. Germline V CDR1 and CDR2: SEHNR, FQNEAQ (reference sequence). Concerning this clone: Its antigen remains unknown.

Study conclusions and caveats: Some GvH clones appeared in ileal mucosa or blood before recipient bone marrow. The highest levels of circulating GvH clones went along with early declines in HvG clones after transplant.

Data came from immunoSEQ multiplex PCR; TCRdb stores just in-frame clones and leaves some out. In the table there are some 87,000 clones, over 85% of which are singletons. The chain employs TRBV7-9 and TRBJ1-4, with D perhaps matching TRBD1 (5 bases). The sample here was unstimulated CD8+ T cells sorted from spleen or lymph node cells, taken before transplant. This sequence was found in a human donor who was the organ donor for an intestinal transplant. CDR3 DNA sequence: TGTGCCAGCAGCTCCACGGACATCAATGAAAAACTGTTTTTT. Its protein product is CASSSTDINEKLFF.